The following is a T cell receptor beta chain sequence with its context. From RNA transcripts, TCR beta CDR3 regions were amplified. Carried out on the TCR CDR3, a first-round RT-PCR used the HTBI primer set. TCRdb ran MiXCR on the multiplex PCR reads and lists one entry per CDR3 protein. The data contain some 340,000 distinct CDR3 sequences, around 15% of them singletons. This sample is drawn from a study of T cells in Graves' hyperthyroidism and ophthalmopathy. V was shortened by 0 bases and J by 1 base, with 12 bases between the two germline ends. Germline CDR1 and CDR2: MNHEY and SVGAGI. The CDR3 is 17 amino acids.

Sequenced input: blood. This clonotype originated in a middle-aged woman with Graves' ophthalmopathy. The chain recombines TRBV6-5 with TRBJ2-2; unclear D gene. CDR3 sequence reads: CASSYSVGSGNTGELFF. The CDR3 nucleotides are TGTGCCAGCAGTTACTCCGTCGGGTCAGGGAACACCGGGGAGCTGTTTTTT.